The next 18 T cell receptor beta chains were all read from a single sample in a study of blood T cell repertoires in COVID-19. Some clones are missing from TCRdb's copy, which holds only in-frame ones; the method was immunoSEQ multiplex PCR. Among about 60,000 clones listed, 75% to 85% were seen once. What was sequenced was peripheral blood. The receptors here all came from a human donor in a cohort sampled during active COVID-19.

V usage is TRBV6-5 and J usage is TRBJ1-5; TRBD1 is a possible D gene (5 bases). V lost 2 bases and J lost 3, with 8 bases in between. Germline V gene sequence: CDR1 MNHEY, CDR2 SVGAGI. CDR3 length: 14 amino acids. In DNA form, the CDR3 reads TGTGCCAGCAGTTACGGACAAACCAATCAGCCCCAGCATTTT. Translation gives CASSYGQTNQPQHF.

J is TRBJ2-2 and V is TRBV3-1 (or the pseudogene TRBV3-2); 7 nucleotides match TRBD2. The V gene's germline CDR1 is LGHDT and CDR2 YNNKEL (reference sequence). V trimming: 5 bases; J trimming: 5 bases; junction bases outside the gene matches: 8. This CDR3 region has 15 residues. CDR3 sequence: CASSWSGETTGELFF. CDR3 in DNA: TGTGCCAGCAGCTGGAGCGGGGAAACGACCGGGGAGCTGTTTTTT.

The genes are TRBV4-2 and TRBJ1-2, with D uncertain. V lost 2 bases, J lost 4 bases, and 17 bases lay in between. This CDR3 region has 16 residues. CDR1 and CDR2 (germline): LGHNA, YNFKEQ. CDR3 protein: CASSQSTVQLLYGYTF. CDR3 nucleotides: TGTGCCAGCAGCCAAAGTACAGTCCAGCTACTCTATGGCTACACCTTC.

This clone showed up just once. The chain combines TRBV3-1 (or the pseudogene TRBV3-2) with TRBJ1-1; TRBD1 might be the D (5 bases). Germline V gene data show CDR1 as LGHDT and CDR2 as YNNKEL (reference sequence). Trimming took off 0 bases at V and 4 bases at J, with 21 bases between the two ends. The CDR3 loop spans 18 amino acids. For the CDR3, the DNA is TGTGCCAGCAGCCAAGACTGGGATTGGCGGGACCGGGTCACTGAAGCTTTCTTT. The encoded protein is CASSQDWDWRDRVTEAFF.

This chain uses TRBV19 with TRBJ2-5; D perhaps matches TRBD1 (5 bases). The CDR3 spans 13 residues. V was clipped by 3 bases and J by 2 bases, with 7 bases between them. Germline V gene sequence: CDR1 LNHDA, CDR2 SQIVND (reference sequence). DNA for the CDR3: TGTGCCAGTAGTATGACAGTACAAGAGACCCAGTACTTC. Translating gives CASSMTVQETQYF.

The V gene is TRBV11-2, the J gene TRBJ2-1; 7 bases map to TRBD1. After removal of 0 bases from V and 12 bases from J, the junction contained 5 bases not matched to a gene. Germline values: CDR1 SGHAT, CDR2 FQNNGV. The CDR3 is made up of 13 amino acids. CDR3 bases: TGTGCCAGCAGCTTAGATAGGAGACAGGGGCAGTTCTTC. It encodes CASSLDRRQGQFF.

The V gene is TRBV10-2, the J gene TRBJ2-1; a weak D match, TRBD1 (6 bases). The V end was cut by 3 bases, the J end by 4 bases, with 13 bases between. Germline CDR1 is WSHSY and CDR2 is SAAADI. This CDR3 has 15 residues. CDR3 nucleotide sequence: TGCGCCAGCAGTGAAGCACAGGGTTTTTACAATGAGCAGTTCTTC. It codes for CASSEAQGFYNEQFF.

The CDR3 loop is CASSLEAGLRYGYTF. The CDR3 DNA reads TGTGCCAGCAGCTTAGAGGCGGGCCTACGGTATGGCTACACCTTC. This sequence joins TRBV7-2 and TRBJ1-2, with D hard to call. V shed 1 base and J shed 5 bases, with 14 bases lying between them. This CDR3 spans 15 amino acids. CDR1 is SGHTA, CDR2 FQGNSA, per germline.

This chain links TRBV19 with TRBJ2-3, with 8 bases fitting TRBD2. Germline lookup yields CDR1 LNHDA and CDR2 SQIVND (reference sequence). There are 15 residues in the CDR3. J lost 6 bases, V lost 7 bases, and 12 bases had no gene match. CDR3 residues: CASTTVRGGGDTQYF. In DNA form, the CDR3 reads TGTGCCAGTACCACAGTCCGGGGGGGAGGGGATACGCAGTATTTT. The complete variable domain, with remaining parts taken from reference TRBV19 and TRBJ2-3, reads DGGITQSPKYLFRKEGQNVTLSCEQNLNHDAMYWYRQDPGQGLRLIYYSQIVNDFQKGDIAEGYSVSREKKESFPLTVTSAQKNPTAFYLCASTTVRGGGDTQYFGPGTRLTVL.

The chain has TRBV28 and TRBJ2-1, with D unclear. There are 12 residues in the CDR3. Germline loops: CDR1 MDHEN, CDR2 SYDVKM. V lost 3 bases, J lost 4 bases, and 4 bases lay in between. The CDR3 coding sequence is TGTGCCAGCAGTTTGTCATACAATGAGCAGTTCTTC. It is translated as CASSLSYNEQFF.

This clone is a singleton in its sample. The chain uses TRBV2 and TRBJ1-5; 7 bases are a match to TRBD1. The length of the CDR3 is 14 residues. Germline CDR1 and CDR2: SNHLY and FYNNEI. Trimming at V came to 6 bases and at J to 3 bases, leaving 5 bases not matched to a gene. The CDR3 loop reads CASSAGTANQPQHF. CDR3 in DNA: TGTGCCAGCAGCGCCGGGACAGCCAATCAGCCCCAGCATTTT.

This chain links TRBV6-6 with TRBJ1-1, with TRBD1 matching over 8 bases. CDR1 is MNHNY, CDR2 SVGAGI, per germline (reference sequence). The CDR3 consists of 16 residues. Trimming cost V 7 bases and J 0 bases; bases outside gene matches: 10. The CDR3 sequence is CASTNSRQGMNTEAFF. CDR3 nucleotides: TGTGCCAGCACAAACTCCCGACAGGGGATGAACACTGAAGCTTTCTTT.

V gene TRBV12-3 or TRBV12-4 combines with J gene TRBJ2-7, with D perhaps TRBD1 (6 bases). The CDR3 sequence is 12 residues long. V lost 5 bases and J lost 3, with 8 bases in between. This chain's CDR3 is CASSKDSYEQYF. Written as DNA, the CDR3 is TGTGCCAGCAGTAAGGACAGCTACGAGCAGTACTTC.

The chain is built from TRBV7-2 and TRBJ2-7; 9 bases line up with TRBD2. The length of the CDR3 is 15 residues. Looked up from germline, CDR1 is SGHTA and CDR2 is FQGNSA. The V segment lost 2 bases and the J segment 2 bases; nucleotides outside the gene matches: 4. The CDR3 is CASSLMGGGAYEQYF. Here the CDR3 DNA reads TGTGCCAGCAGCTTAATGGGCGGGGGGGCCTACGAGCAGTACTTC.

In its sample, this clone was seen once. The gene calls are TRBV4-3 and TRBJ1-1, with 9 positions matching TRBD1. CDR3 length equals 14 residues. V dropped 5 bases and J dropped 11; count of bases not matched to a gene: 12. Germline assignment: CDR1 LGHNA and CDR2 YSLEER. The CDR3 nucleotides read TGCGCCAGCAGCACAACCGGGACAGGGCTAGGGGCTTTCTTT. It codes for CASSTTGTGLGAFF.

CDR3: CASSLAISGNTIYF. CDR3 DNA: TGTGCCAGCAGCTTAGCTATCTCTGGAAACACCATATATTTT. The chain combines TRBV7-8 with TRBJ1-3; no clear D. CDR3 length equals 14 residues. CDR1 SGHVS and CDR2 FQNEAQ come from the germline V gene. Between the trimmed V and J ends, which lost 0 bases and 0 bases, there was a span of 3 bases. Complete variable domain (other parts from reference TRBV7-8 and TRBJ1-3): GAGVSQSPRYKVAKRGQDVALRCDPISGHVSLFWYQQALGQGPEFLTYFQNEAQLDKSGLPSDRFFAERPEGSVSTLKIQRTQQEDSAVYLCASSLAISGNTIYFGEGSWLTVV.

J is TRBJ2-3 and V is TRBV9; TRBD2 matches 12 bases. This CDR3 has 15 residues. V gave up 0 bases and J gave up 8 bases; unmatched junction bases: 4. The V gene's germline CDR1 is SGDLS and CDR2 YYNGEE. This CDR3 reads CASSVDASGGGTQYF. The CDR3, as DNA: TGTGCCAGCAGCGTAGATGCTAGCGGGGGGGGTACGCAGTATTTT.

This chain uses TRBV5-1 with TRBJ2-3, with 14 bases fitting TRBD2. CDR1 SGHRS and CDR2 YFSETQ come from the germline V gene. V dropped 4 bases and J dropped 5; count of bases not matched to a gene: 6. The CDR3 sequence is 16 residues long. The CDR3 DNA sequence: TGCGCCAGCAGCCCCCGACTAGCGGGGGGGCTAGATACGCAGTATTTT. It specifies CASSPRLAGGLDTQYF.